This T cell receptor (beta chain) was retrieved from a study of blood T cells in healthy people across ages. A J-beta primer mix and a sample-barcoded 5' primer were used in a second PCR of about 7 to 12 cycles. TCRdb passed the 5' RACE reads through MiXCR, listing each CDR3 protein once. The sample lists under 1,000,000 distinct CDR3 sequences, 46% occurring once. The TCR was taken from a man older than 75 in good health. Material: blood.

The CDR3 protein is CASSLAGGPLDTQYF. In DNA form, the CDR3 reads TGTGCCAGCAGCTTAGCGGGAGGGCCATTAGATACGCAGTATTTT. The chain couples TRBV6-5 to TRBJ2-3; 11 nucleotides line up with TRBD2. Germline lookup yields CDR1 MNHEY and CDR2 SVGAGI. This CDR3 is 15 amino acids long. Losses at the gene ends were 6 bases for V and 5 bases for J; bases not matched to a gene: 7.